A selection of T cell receptor beta chains follows, all from one sample in a study of early T cells in non-severe SARS-CoV-2 infection. TCRdb independently ran MiXCR on the 5' RACE reads; one entry per CDR3 protein. Of 80,000 to 95,000 distinct CDR3 sequences in the sample, 14% to 15% were seen once. Sample: whole blood. All receptors come from an adult who was a healthcare worker with PCR-confirmed SARS-CoV-2 infection or an uninfected control (not recorded which). Each CDR3 is given with its conserved first and last residue. D genes are given only for firm matches. Some rows have no size entry. The others give once, few or many, or a class for an expanded clone.

>TRBV20-1|.|.|TRBJ1-4
CSATAATNEKLFF
TGCAGTGCGACGGCCGCAACTAATGAAAAACTGTTTTTT
>TRBV4-2|few|.|TRBJ1-3
CASSQRDSGNTIYF
TGTGCCAGCAGCCAACGAGACTCTGGAAACACCATATATTTT
>TRBV14|few|.|TRBJ2-7
CASSQVYEQYF
TGTGCCAGCAGCCAAGTTTACGAGCAGTACTTC
>TRBV6-2/TRBV6-3|many|.|TRBJ2-1
CASSQYPPGAPYNEQFF
TGTGCCAGCAGTCAGTACCCACCGGGAGCCCCCTACAATGAGCAGTTCTTC
>TRBV7-2|few|.|TRBJ2-7
CASSLRGYSYEQYF
TGTGCCAGCAGCTTAAGGGGGTACTCCTACGAGCAGTACTTC
>TRBV7-9|.|TRBD1|TRBJ2-2
CASRPRTGANTGELFF
TGTGCCAGCAGACCTAGGACAGGGGCGAACACCGGGGAGCTGTTTTTT
>TRBV29-1|.|TRBD1|TRBJ2-7
CSVEQGATDEQYF
TGCAGCGTTGAGCAGGGGGCAACGGATGAGCAGTACTTC
>TRBV6-2/TRBV6-3|many|.|TRBJ1-2
CASSYGDYGYTF
TGTGCCAGCAGTTACGGGGACTATGGCTACACCTTC
>TRBV6-5|many|TRBD2|TRBJ2-1
CASSYRTSGGHEQFF
TGTGCCAGCAGTTACCGGACTAGCGGGGGCCATGAGCAGTTCTTC
>TRBV5-6|many|.|TRBJ2-7
CASSLVDSYEQYF
TGTGCCAGCAGCTTGGTCGACTCCTACGAGCAGTACTTC
>TRBV12-3/TRBV12-4|.|.|TRBJ1-1
CASSTRGAGTEAFF
TGTGCCAGCAGTACCAGGGGAGCAGGGACTGAAGCTTTCTTT
>TRBV10-2|.|.|TRBJ2-1
CASSESSYEQFF
TGCGCCAGCAGTGAGTCCTCATATGAGCAGTTCTTC
>TRBV6-5|few|.|TRBJ2-2
CASKAPVSGELFF
TGTGCCAGCAAGGCTCCGGTCTCCGGGGAGCTGTTTTTT
>TRBV19|.|TRBD2|TRBJ2-3
CASSPSGGRDTQYF
TGTGCCAGTAGTCCTAGCGGGGGGAGAGATACGCAGTATTTT
>TRBV6-5|many|TRBD1|TRBJ1-2
CASLPGQGAGYTF
TGTGCCAGCCTCCCGGGACAGGGGGCTGGCTACACCTTC
>TRBV9|.|.|TRBJ1-1
CASSPNVHTNTEAFF
TGTGCCAGCAGCCCGAATGTGCACACGAACACTGAAGCTTTCTTT
>TRBV9|.|.|TRBJ1-2
CASSREGDFVYGYTF
TGTGCCAGCAGCCGGGAAGGGGATTTCGTCTATGGCTACACCTTC
>TRBV20-1|few|.|TRBJ2-1
CSARRPGTGRGDEQFF
TGCAGTGCTAGGAGACCCGGTACGGGCCGAGGCGATGAGCAGTTCTTC